This T cell receptor beta chain was sequenced during a study of T cell responses to AZD1222 COVID-19 vaccine. Turning to the study itself: Timing groups of about 4 and about 12 weeks for second doses were pooled.

Sequenced by immunoSEQ multiplex PCR; TCRdb stores in-frame clones only, minus some. In the table there are around 160,000 clones, around 88% of which are singletons. Study results and caveats: Researchers report vaccine-associated CD4 TCRs spanning spike, with dominance at 160-218 and 743-854.

The V end was cut by 0 bases, the J end by 7 bases, with 10 bases between. The germline CDR1 and CDR2 sequences are SGHRS and YFSETQ. The CDR3 is 13 residues long. In regard to this clone: Antigen: not known.

J is TRBJ1-1 and V is TRBV5-1; D unresolved. The input for sequencing was peripheral blood, taken on day 0 of AZD1222 vaccination. This sequence was found in an adult in good health. This CDR3 reads CASSLGEAGEAFF. CDR3 nucleotides: TGCGCCAGCAGCTTGGGTGAGGCAGGTGAAGCTTTCTTT.